The 15 T cell receptor beta chains reported below all come from one sample, sequenced in a study of T cell responses to AZD1222 COVID-19 vaccine. TCRdb keeps only in-frame clones here, not all; method: immunoSEQ multiplex PCR. This sample has roughly 90,000 clones, with around 85% found just once. The sequencing here drew on peripheral blood, taken on day 0 of AZD1222 vaccination. The origin of the receptors is an adult in good health.

The chain recombines TRBV10-3 with TRBJ2-7; 8 nucleotides match TRBD1. With 8 bases clipped from V and 3 bases from J, the junction kept 9 bases outside the gene matches. Germline-derived CDR1 and CDR2 are ENHRY and SYGVKD. The CDR3 spans 14 residues. CDR3 nucleotide sequence: TGTGCCATCTCTCTAGCCACAGGGGGCTACGAGCAGTACTTC. It specifies CAISLATGGYEQYF.

The genes are TRBV19 and TRBJ1-6; TRBD1 matches at 7 bases. CDR1 and CDR2 from the germline V gene are LNHDA and SQIVND (reference sequence). V was pared by 7 bases and J by 5 bases, with 5 bases of the junction left unmatched. The CDR3 sequence is 14 residues long. The CDR3 nucleotides are TGTGCCAGTAAAGAGACAGGGAATAATTCACCCCTCCACTTT. Protein: CASKETGNNSPLHF.

This clone occurred once. J is TRBJ2-7 and V is TRBV3-1 (or the pseudogene TRBV3-2), with TRBD1 matching over 9 bases. The CDR3 sequence is 15 residues long. The germline CDR1 and CDR2 sequences are LGHDT and YNNKEL (reference sequence). Trimming removed 3 bases from V and 2 bases from J; junction bases left unmatched: 5. The CDR3 loop reads CASSQTGQGPYEQYF. CDR3 bases: TGTGCCAGCAGCCAGACGGGACAGGGCCCCTACGAGCAGTACTTC.

V gene TRBV12-5 combines with J gene TRBJ1-1; D gene unclear. CDR3 size: 14 residues. V lost 0 bases and J lost 7, with 12 bases in between. Germline-derived CDR1 and CDR2 are LGHNT and FRNRAP. The CDR3 loop is CASGLVSRRSEAFF. CDR3 DNA: TGTGCTAGTGGTTTGGTAAGTAGGCGGAGTGAAGCTTTCTTT.

This clone was counted between two and nine times. The chain carries TRBV7-8 and TRBJ1-6; D is perhaps TRBD1 (6 bases). The length of the CDR3 is 16 residues. V was clipped by 1 base and J by 5 bases, with 12 bases between them. Germline loops: CDR1 SGHVS, CDR2 FQNEAQ. The CDR3: CASSLGRRDNNSPLHF. In DNA, the CDR3 is TGTGCCAGCAGCTTAGGGCGCCGGGACAATAATTCACCCCTCCACTTT.

The chain employs TRBV6-5 and TRBJ1-1; D is uncertain. Germline-derived CDR1 and CDR2 are MNHEY and SVGAGI. There are 13 residues in the CDR3. With 5 bases removed from V and 1 base from J, the gap between germline ends came to 8 bases. The CDR3 nucleotides are TGTGCCAGCAGTACAACACAGAACACTGAAGCTTTCTTT. Its protein is CASSTTQNTEAFF.

V is TRBV16 and J is TRBJ1-2, with TRBD1 matching over 7 bases. Germline trimming cut 4 bases from V and 2 bases from J; bases unmatched to any gene: 4. The CDR3 spans 14 residues. Germline loops: CDR1 KGHSY, CDR2 FQNENV. Written as DNA, the CDR3 is TGTGCCAGCAGCCCTAGGACAGGAAACTATGGCTACACCTTC. This sequence encodes CASSPRTGNYGYTF. The full variable domain, its missing parts supplied by reference TRBV16 and TRBJ1-2, is GEEVAQTPKHLVRGEGQKAKLYCAPIKGHSYVFWYQQVLKNEFKFLISFQNENVFDETGMPKERFSAKCLPNSPCSLEIQATKLEDSAVYFCASSPRTGNYGYTFGSGTRLTVV.

The rearrangement joins TRBV3-1 (or the pseudogene TRBV3-2) to TRBJ2-3, with D tentatively TRBD2 (6 bases). Trimming took off 1 base at V and 4 bases at J, with 12 bases between the two ends. Germline values: CDR1 LGHDT, CDR2 YNNKEL (reference sequence). This CDR3 contains 15 residues. The CDR3 bases are TGTGCCAGCAGCCAAGCTCTCGGGAGTGCAGATACGCAGTATTTT. The encoded protein is CASSQALGSADTQYF.

The chain couples TRBV6-2 or TRBV6-3 to TRBJ2-7; 8 bases map to TRBD2. Losses at the gene ends were 3 bases for V and 2 bases for J; bases not matched to a gene: 3. Germline lookup yields CDR1 MNHEY and CDR2 SVGEGT. This CDR3 comprises 14 residues. CDR3 sequence: CASSYGGGTYEQYF. CDR3 in DNA: TGTGCCAGCAGTTATGGCGGGGGGACCTACGAGCAGTACTTC.

This chain connects TRBV11-2 to TRBJ2-1; D perhaps matches TRBD1 (5 bases). In germline, CDR1 is SGHAT, CDR2 FQNNGV. The CDR3 is made up of 17 amino acids. V was cut by 0 bases and J by 5 bases, with 17 bases left in between. The CDR3, as DNA: TGTGCCAGCAGCTTAGATCCCGGTGGCAGGGCTAACAATGAGCAGTTCTTC. It is translated as CASSLDPGGRANNEQFF.

The CDR3 here is CASSQDMGQGFSYGGYTF. The CDR3 DNA reads as TGTGCCAGCAGCCAAGATATGGGACAGGGGTTTAGTTACGGAGGCTACACCTTC. The chain links TRBV3-1 (or the pseudogene TRBV3-2) to TRBJ1-2, with 10 positions matching TRBD1. V lost 0 bases to trimming and J lost 8 bases; unmatched junction nucleotides: 15. The germline V gene has CDR1 LGHDT and CDR2 YNNKEL (reference sequence). The CDR3 has 18 residues.

This clone was detected a few times. The chain has TRBV2 and TRBJ2-3; 7 nucleotides match TRBD1. Germline lookup yields CDR1 SNHLY and CDR2 FYNNEI. After removal of 5 bases from V and 5 bases from J, the junction contained 7 bases not matched to a gene. The CDR3 sequence is 14 residues long. Written as DNA, the CDR3 is TGTGCCAGCAGTACAGGGGCCGGGGTAGATACGCAGTATTTT. Translation: CASSTGAGVDTQYF.

The gene calls are TRBV21-1 and TRBJ2-5; whether TRBD2, the table's D call, matches the DNA was not checked. TRBV21-1 is deemed a pseudogene. The CDR3 contains 13 residues. The CDR3 region is CASTPGNQETQYF. DNA of the CDR3: TGTGCCAGCACTCCGGGAAACCAAGAGACCCAGTACTTC.

The chain joins TRBV7-3 to TRBJ1-1, with D possibly TRBD1 on 6 matching bases. CDR3 length equals 14 residues. CDR1 and CDR2 from the germline V gene are SGHTA and FQGTGA. V was pared by 1 base and J by 4 bases, with 10 bases between. CDR3 coding DNA: TGTGCCAGCAGCTTAAAGCGGGGGGCCACTGAAGCTTTCTTT. Protein product: CASSLKRGATEAFF.

This chain joins TRBV5-4 and TRBJ2-3; 8 nucleotides agree with TRBD2. The V gene end was trimmed by 1 base and the J gene end by 4 bases; junction bases not matched to a gene: 8. The germline CDR1 and CDR2 sequences are SGHNT and YYREEE (reference sequence). CDR3 length: 16 amino acids. DNA of the CDR3: TGTGCCAGCAGCTTGTTCTTGGCGGGAGGTTCAGATACGCAGTATTTT. This sequence encodes CASSLFLAGGSDTQYF.